The rows below give T cell receptor beta chains drawn from one sample of a study of OX40 agonist ivuxolimab in advanced cancers. Assay: immunoSEQ multiplex PCR; the TCRdb copy retains only in-frame clones and omits some. The sample holds about 70,000 clones, around 80% seen once. The sample was CD4+ or CD8+ T cells sorted from blood, taken in a trial of the OX40 agonist ivuxolimab. These receptors originate from an adult with an advanced solid tumor such as melanoma, head and neck, liver or kidney cancer. Both conserved end residues are part of each CDR3. D genes are given only for firm matches. Part of the rows lack a size; the others show once, few, many or a class for expanded clones.

>TRBV6-6|TRBJ2-3|16|-|-
CASSPPGPEGTDTQYF
TGTGCCAGCAGTCCACCGGGCCCCGAGGGGACAGATACGCAGTATTTT
>TRBV6-5|TRBJ1-5|15|TRBD1|-
CASSYRDRFNQPQHF
TGTGCCAGCAGTTACCGGGACAGGTTCAATCAGCCCCAGCATTTT
>TRBV5-6|TRBJ1-2|15|-|-
CASSLEGGTNYGYTF
TGTGCCAGCAGCTTGGAGGGGGGGACTAACTATGGCTACACCTTC
>TRBV9|TRBJ1-1|13|-|-
CASSVPANTEAFF
TGTGCCAGCAGCGTACCGGCGAACACTGAAGCTTTCTTT
>TRBV6-6|TRBJ2-3|15|-|-
CASSDWGVSTDTQYF
TGTGCCAGTTCCGACTGGGGGGTTAGCACAGATACGCAGTATTTT
>TRBV7-8|TRBJ1-5|12|-|few
CASSLSSQPQHF
TGTGCCAGCAGCTTATCCTCCCAGCCCCAGCATTTT
>TRBV11-2|TRBJ2-3|16|TRBD2|-
CASSSRTSGGSDTQYF
TGTGCCAGCAGCTCCAGGACTAGCGGGGGTTCAGATACGCAGTATTTT
>TRBV7-3|TRBJ2-7|15|-|-
CASSHRDTLSYEQYF
TGTGCCAGCAGCCATCGGGACACCCTCTCCTACGAGCAGTACTTC
>TRBV11-2|TRBJ2-5|12|-|few
CASSQAQETQYF
TGTGCCAGCAGCCAAGCCCAAGAGACCCAGTACTTC
>TRBV11-2|TRBJ1-5|12|-|-
CASSILGQPQHF
TGTGCCAGCAGCATTTTAGGTCAGCCCCAGCATTTT
>TRBV5-1|TRBJ2-3|15|TRBD1|-
CASSLAPTGGDTQYF
TGCGCCAGCAGCTTGGCCCCGACAGGGGGAGATACGCAGTATTTT
>TRBV6-1|TRBJ2-2|15|-|few
CASSGTSSRTGELFF
TGTGCCAGCAGTGGTACTAGCAGCAGGACCGGGGAGCTGTTTTTT
>TRBV15|TRBJ2-7|15|-|-
CATSRGGTLSYEQYF
TGTGCCACCAGCAGAGGGGGTACACTTTCCTACGAGCAGTACTTC
>TRBV5-1|TRBJ2-3|14|TRBD2|-
CASSSGGALDTQYF
TGCGCCAGCAGTTCGGGGGGAGCCTTAGATACGCAGTATTTT